This T cell receptor beta chain is drawn from a study of Graves' ophthalmopathy and Graves' hyperthyroidism. Aged 18 to 65, the patients with hyperthyroidism had under 2 months' duration and were newly diagnosed. It was from about 9.1 ml of fresh peripheral blood that the PBMCs came. Germline V gene lookup returns CDR1 LGHNA and CDR2 YSLEER. The CDR3 is 14 residues long. The V end lost 0 bases, the J end lost 3 bases, and 9 bases lay between the germline ends. The sequenced template was RNA, covering the TCR beta CDR3 region. Second-round multiplex PCR followed a first-round RT-PCR using HTBI primers. TCRdb processed the multiplex PCR reads anew with MiXCR; each CDR3 protein has one entry. The profile shows 400,000 or so distinct CDR3 sequences, about a sixth of them singletons. Ten or more counts support this clonotype.

This TCR came from an adult woman with stable Graves' hyperthyroidism. The chain employs TRBV4-3 and TRBJ2-7, with no clear D. What was sequenced was peripheral blood. The CDR3 reads CASSQDSNYYEQYF. The DNA for the CDR3 is TGCGCCAGCAGCCAAGACAGTAACTACTACGAGCAGTACTTC.